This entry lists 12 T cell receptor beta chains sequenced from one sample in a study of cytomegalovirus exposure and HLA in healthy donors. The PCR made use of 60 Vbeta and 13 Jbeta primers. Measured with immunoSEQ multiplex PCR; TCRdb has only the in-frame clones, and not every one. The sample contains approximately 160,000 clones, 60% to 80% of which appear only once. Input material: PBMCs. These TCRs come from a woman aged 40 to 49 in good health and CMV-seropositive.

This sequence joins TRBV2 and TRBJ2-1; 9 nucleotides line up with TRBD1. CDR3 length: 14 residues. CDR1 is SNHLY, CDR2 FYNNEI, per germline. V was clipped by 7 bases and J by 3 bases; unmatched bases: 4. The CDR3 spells CASTRQGGYNEQFF. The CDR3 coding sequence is TGTGCCAGCACAAGACAGGGGGGCTACAATGAGCAGTTCTTC.

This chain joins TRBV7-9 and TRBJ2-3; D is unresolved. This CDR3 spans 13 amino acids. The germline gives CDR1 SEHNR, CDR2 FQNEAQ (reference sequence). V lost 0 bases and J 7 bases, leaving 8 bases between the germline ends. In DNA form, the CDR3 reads TGTGCCAGCAGCTTAGCGCCGGGTAATACGCAGTATTTT. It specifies CASSLAPGNTQYF.

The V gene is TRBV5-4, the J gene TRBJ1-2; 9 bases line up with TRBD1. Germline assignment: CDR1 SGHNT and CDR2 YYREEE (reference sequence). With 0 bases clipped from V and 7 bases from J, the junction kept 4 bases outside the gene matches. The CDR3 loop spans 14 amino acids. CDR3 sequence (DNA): TGTGCCAGCAGCTTGGACAGGGGGCAAGGTGGCTACACCTTC. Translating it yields CASSLDRGQGGYTF.

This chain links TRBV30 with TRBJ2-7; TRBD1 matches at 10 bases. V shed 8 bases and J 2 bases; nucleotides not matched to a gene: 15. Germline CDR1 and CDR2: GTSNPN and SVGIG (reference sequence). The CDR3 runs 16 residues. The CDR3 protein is CAASGTGDRFTYEQYF. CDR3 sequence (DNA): TGTGCCGCCTCCGGGACAGGGGACAGATTCACCTACGAGCAGTACTTC.

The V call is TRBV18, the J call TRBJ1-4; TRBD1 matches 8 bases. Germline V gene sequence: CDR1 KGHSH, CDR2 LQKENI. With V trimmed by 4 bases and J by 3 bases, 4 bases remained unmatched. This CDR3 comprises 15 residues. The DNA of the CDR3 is TGTGCCAGCTCACAAGGACAGGGCGCTAATGAAAAACTGTTTTTT. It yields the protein CASSQGQGANEKLFF.

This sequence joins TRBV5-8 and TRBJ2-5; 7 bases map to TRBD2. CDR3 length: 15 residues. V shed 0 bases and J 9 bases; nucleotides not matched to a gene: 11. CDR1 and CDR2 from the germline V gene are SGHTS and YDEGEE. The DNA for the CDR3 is TGTGCCAGCAGCTTGGCCGGGGAGGGGTGGCGTTCCCAGTACTTC. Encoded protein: CASSLAGEGWRSQYF.

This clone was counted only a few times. The CDR3 nucleotides read TGTGCCAGTAGTAGAGGACTAGCGGGGGCGAACACCGGGGAGCTGTTTTTT. As protein: CASSRGLAGANTGELFF. The chain combines TRBV19 with TRBJ2-2; 13 bases map to TRBD2. The CDR3 length is 17 residues. Looked up from germline, CDR1 is LNHDA and CDR2 is SQIVND (reference sequence). The ends lost 4 bases at V and 0 bases at J; junction bases unmatched: 2.

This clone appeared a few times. In nucleotides, the CDR3 is TGTGCCTGGAGAGGGACAGCCCTGTTTTTT. It yields the protein CAWRGTALFF. The rearrangement uses TRBV30 and TRBJ1-4; 7 nucleotides agree with TRBD1. This CDR3 region has 10 residues. Germline CDR1 GTSNPN, CDR2 SVGIG (reference sequence). The junction had 3 bases not matched to a gene; V was cut back by 3 bases and J by 14 bases.

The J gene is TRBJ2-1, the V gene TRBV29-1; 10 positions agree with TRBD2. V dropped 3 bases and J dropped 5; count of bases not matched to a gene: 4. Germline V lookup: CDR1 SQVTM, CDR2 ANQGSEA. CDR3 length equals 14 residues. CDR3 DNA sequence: TGCAGCGTTGATAGGGGACTAGCGAACAATGAGCAGTTCTTC. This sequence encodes CSVDRGLANNEQFF.

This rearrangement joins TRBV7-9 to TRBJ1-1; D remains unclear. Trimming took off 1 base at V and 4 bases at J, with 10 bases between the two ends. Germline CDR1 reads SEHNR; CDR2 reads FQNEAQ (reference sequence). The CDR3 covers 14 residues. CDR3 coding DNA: TGTGCCAGCAGCTTAGTCCCGGGAGGCACTGAAGCTTTCTTT. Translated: CASSLVPGGTEAFF.

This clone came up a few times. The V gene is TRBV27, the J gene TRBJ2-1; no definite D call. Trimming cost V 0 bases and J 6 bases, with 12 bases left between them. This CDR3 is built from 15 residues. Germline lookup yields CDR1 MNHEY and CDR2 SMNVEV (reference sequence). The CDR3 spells CASSLSLEQSNEQFF. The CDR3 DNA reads TGTGCCAGCAGTTTATCGTTAGAGCAATCCAATGAGCAGTTCTTC.

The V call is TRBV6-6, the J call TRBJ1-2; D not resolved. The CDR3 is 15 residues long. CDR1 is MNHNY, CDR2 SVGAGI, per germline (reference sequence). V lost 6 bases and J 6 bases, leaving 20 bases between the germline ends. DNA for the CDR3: TGTGCCAGCAGACGGACGGGAACGGAGATTAATGGCTACACCTTC. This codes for CASRRTGTEINGYTF.